The rows below give T cell receptor beta chains drawn from one sample of a study of CD8 T cells in ankylosing spondylitis. One entry per CDR3 protein, called by TCRdb with MiXCR from the 5' RACE reads. The data contain roughly 700,000 distinct CDR3 sequences, around 20% of them singletons. The sequenced sample was blood, either unsorted or a sorted T cell fraction (not recorded which). These receptors were obtained from a male donor with ankylosing spondylitis. CDR3s include the opening cysteine and the closing phenylalanine or tryptophan. D genes are given only for firm matches. A clone size is listed for some rows: how often the clone was seen (once, few, many), or a class if it is expanded.

abundance	d_gene	j_gene	v_gene	CDR3nt	CDR3aa
few	TRBD1	TRBJ2-7	TRBV9	TGTGCCAGCAGCGTAGAAGGGACAGGGGCCTCCTACGAGCAGTACTTC	CASSVEGTGASYEQYF
-	TRBD1	TRBJ2-4	TRBV5-4	TGTGCCAGCAGCTTGAGTGGTGGGACAGGGGGAAACATTCAGTACTTC	CASSLSGGTGGNIQYF
-	-	TRBJ2-1	TRBV10-3	TGTGCCATCAGTGCGGAGGGATTATACAATGAGCAGTTCTTC	CAISAEGLYNEQFF
few	-	TRBJ2-3	TRBV7-8	TGTGCCAGCAGCTTAACTTGGGCTAGTAGCACAGATACGCAGTATTTT	CASSLTWASSTDTQYF
few	TRBD2	TRBJ2-1	TRBV30	TGTGCCTGGAACAGCGGGGGGGCCTTTGAGCAGTTCTTC	CAWNSGGAFEQFF
-	TRBD1	TRBJ1-5	TRBV9	TGTGCCAGCAGCGTAGGGGCTGACAGGGGAGATCAGCCCCAGCATTTT	CASSVGADRGDQPQHF
many	-	TRBJ2-7	TRBV7-9	TGTGCCAGCCTGCGGGCAGGGGACGAGCAGTACTTC	CASLRAGDEQYF
many	TRBD2	TRBJ2-7	TRBV11-2	TGTGCCAGCAGACCACTGGCACTAGCGGCATCCTACGAGCAGTACTTC	CASRPLALAASYEQYF
few	-	TRBJ1-1	TRBV7-3	TGTGCCAGCAGCTTACCCCCCGAGAGACTGAACACTGAAGCTTTCTTT	CASSLPPERLNTEAFF
-	-	TRBJ2-7	TRBV6-5	TGTGCCAGCAGTTATAATCCGACCCGCTACGAGCAGTACTTC	CASSYNPTRYEQYF
-	-	TRBJ2-1	TRBV15	TGTGCCACCAGCAGAGTCCCGGGGAGGGAGCAGTTCTTC	CATSRVPGREQFF
-	-	TRBJ2-3	TRBV7-3	TGTGCCAGCAGCTTAACCCCCTTATCGGGAGATACGCAGTATTTT	CASSLTPLSGDTQYF
-	-	TRBJ2-1	TRBV6-5	TGTGCCAGCAGTTACTCGGCGGAGGGGGGGTCCTACAATGAGCAGTTCTTC	CASSYSAEGGSYNEQFF
many	TRBD1	TRBJ2-2	TRBV10-3	TGTGCCATCGGGGACAGTGGGAGCACCGGGGAGCTGTTTTTT	CAIGDSGSTGELFF
many	-	TRBJ1-5	TRBV4-2	TGTGCCAGCAGCTCGGACCCCAATCAGCCCCAGCATTTT	CASSSDPNQPQHF
-	TRBD1	TRBJ2-7	TRBV7-9	TGTGCCAGCTGGGGGACAGGACTTTACGAGCAGTACTTC	CASWGTGLYEQYF
few	TRBD1	TRBJ1-2	TRBV20-1	TGCAGTGCATCGAGCGGACAGGCGTCCTTGGGGGGCTACACCTTC	CSASSGQASLGGYTF
few	-	TRBJ2-2	TRBV11-2	TGTGCCAGCAGCTTAACGGTCGGGGAGCTGTTTTTT	CASSLTVGELFF
-	-	TRBJ1-2	TRBV5-1	TGCGCCAGCAGCTCCGAGCAGCCTGCTTATGGCTACACCTTC	CASSSEQPAYGYTF
few	TRBD2	TRBJ2-5	TRBV7-9	TGTGCCAGCAGCACCACTAGCGGGGGACAAGAGACCCAGTACTTC	CASSTTSGGQETQYF
few	-	TRBJ2-1	TRBV10-3	TGTGCCATCAGTGACATGTCCTACAATGAGCAGTTCTTC	CAISDMSYNEQFF
-	-	TRBJ2-3	TRBV24-1	TGTGCCACCAGTGATCGGGACGAAGCGTCAGATACGCAGTATTTT	CATSDRDEASDTQYF
-	-	TRBJ2-4	TRBV20-1	TGCAGTGCTAGATCCAGGGAACTAGCCAAAAACATTCAGTACTTC	CSARSRELAKNIQYF
few	-	TRBJ2-6	TRBV11-2	TGTGCCAGCAGCTGGACAGCTCACTCTGGGGCCAACGTCCTGACTTTC	CASSWTAHSGANVLTF
-	TRBD2	TRBJ2-7	TRBV5-1	TGCGCCAGCAGCGCGACTCAAGGGACTAGCGGGAGAAATCCCTACGAGCAGTACTTC	CASSATQGTSGRNPYEQYF
-	TRBD2	TRBJ2-7	TRBV4-1	TGCGCCAGCAGCCTGGGGACTAGCGGGAGTGGGGAGCAGTACTTC	CASSLGTSGSGEQYF
-	-	TRBJ2-3	TRBV24-1	TGTGCCACCAGTGCCGTAGGGCCGGATACGCAGTATTTT	CATSAVGPDTQYF
-	-	TRBJ1-3	TRBV4-1	TGCGCCAGCAGCCAAGATGACGGGAGCGGAAACACCATATATTTT	CASSQDDGSGNTIYF
few	TRBD1	TRBJ2-7	TRBV20-1	TGCAGTGCTAGGGAGGACAGGAGCCTTTCCTACGAGCAGTACTTC	CSAREDRSLSYEQYF
-	-	TRBJ1-1	TRBV28	TGTGCCAGCAGTCCCATCCGGTCTGGGGGCACTGAAGCTTTCTTT	CASSPIRSGGTEAFF